Below are 20 T cell receptor beta chains sequenced from a single sample in a study of cytomegalovirus exposure and HLA in healthy donors. 13 Jbeta primers and 60 Vbeta primers were used for the PCR. TCRdb keeps only in-frame clones here, not all; method: immunoSEQ multiplex PCR. The repertoire holds more than 150,000 clones, 70% to 85% seen once, with around 1.2% in the top ten. Sequenced input: PBMCs. These receptors were taken from a girl aged 2 to 10 in good health and CMV-seropositive.

The table lists this clone with a few counts. The chain combines TRBV6-1 with TRBJ1-2, with 7 bases that match TRBD1. Germline V gene data show CDR1 as MNHNS and CDR2 as SASEGT. The CDR3 has 14 residues. V was pared by 5 bases and J by 3 bases, with 6 bases of the junction left unmatched. The CDR3 sequence: CASSLPTGDYGYTF. In DNA, the CDR3 is TGTGCCAGCAGTCTGCCTACAGGGGACTATGGCTACACCTTC.

In its sample, this clone was seen once. The rearrangement links TRBV7-8 to TRBJ2-1; maybe TRBD1 (6 bases). CDR1 and CDR2 (germline): SGHVS, FQNEAQ. With 4 bases removed from V and 8 bases from J, the gap between germline ends came to 15 bases. The CDR3 has 14 amino acids. CDR3 DNA: TGTGCCAGCAGCTCCAAGAACAGGGAGTATGAGCAGTTCTTC. Amino acids: CASSSKNREYEQFF.

The rearrangement uses TRBV7-2 and TRBJ2-1, with 10 bases matching TRBD2. Losses at the gene ends were 4 bases for V and 8 bases for J; bases not matched to a gene: 8. Germline V gives CDR1 SGHTA, CDR2 FQGNSA. This CDR3 region has 15 residues. The CDR3 region has the DNA TGTGCCAGCAGCTCACAAGCGGGGGGGTGGGATGAGCAGTTCTTC. This translates into CASSSQAGGWDEQFF.

CDR3 DNA: TGTGCCAGCAGCTTGACTAGCGGGAGCGGTGGGGAGACCCAGTACTTC. Amino acids: CASSLTSGSGGETQYF. The chain couples TRBV5-6 to TRBJ2-5, with 11 bases that match TRBD2. Per germline, CDR1 SGHDT and CDR2 YYEEEE. The CDR3 is 16 residues long. After removal of 1 base from V and 5 bases from J, the junction contained 7 bases not matched to a gene.

The chain uses TRBV7-6 and TRBJ1-3, with TRBD1 identical over 7 bases. The CDR3 consists of 14 residues. CDR1 SGHVS and CDR2 FNYEAQ come from the germline V gene. Germline trimming cut 4 bases from V and 8 bases from J; bases unmatched to any gene: 8. The CDR3 nucleotides read TGTGCCAGCAGCTCCCCTGGGACAGCTCACACCATATATTTT. This sequence encodes CASSSPGTAHTIYF.

The chain joins TRBV19 to TRBJ1-2, with a weak D call TRBD1 (6 bases). The germline V and J ends were trimmed by 3 bases and 2 bases, with 13 bases remaining between them. The CDR3 spans 15 residues. The germline CDR1 and CDR2 sequences are LNHDA and SQIVND (reference sequence). CDR3 sequence (DNA): TGTGCCAGTAGTATTCCGGGGACAAGAAACTATGGCTACACCTTC. It yields the protein CASSIPGTRNYGYTF.

The chain joins TRBV7-9 to TRBJ2-1, with 9 nucleotides matching TRBD1. This CDR3 spans 15 amino acids. V trimming: 3 bases; J trimming: 6 bases; junction bases outside the gene matches: 6. CDR1 is SEHNR and CDR2 is FQNEAQ in the germline V gene (reference sequence). The CDR3 here is CASSLTGTGPNEQFF. For the CDR3, the DNA is TGTGCCAGCAGCTTGACCGGGACAGGGCCCAATGAGCAGTTCTTC.

V usage is TRBV6-5 and J usage is TRBJ2-2, with 11 positions matching TRBD1. The CDR3 sequence is 15 residues long. V dropped 6 bases and J dropped 6; count of bases not matched to a gene: 6. Germline V lookup: CDR1 MNHEY, CDR2 SVGAGI. CDR3 DNA: TGTGCCAGCAGACGCCGGACAGGGGGCGCCGGGGAGCTGTTTTTT. Residues: CASRRRTGGAGELFF.

This clone was seen only a few times. The CDR3 sequence is CASSLEPHYNSPLHF. CDR3 nucleotides: TGTGCCAGCAGTTTAGAACCACACTATAATTCACCCCTCCACTTT. This chain connects TRBV27 to TRBJ1-6; no definite D call. Germline CDR1 is MNHEY and CDR2 is SMNVEV (reference sequence). This CDR3 has 15 amino acids. Trimming took 2 bases from V and 3 from J, leaving 8 bases between them.

V and J are TRBV10-2 and TRBJ2-1; 7 bases fit TRBD2. J lost 1 base, V lost 6 bases, and 6 bases had no gene match. From germline, CDR1 is WSHSY and CDR2 SAAADI. The CDR3 totals 15 residues. The CDR3 DNA follows: TGCGCCAGCAGAGATCTAGCGGATTCCTACAATGAGCAGTTCTTC. This gives the protein CASRDLADSYNEQFF.

The genes are TRBV19 and TRBJ1-3, with TRBD1 matching over 7 bases. Trimming at V came to 5 bases and at J to 0 bases, leaving 7 bases not matched to a gene. The CDR3 length is 16 residues. Looked up from germline, CDR1 is LNHDA and CDR2 is SQIVND (reference sequence). In DNA form, the CDR3 reads TGTGCCAGTAGTCCCCGGACAGGCCACTCTGGAAACACCATATATTTT. It is translated as CASSPRTGHSGNTIYF.

V and J are TRBV7-2 and TRBJ2-1, with a possible D match to TRBD2 (6 bases). The germline V and J ends were trimmed by 5 bases and 8 bases, with 25 bases remaining between them. Germline V lookup: CDR1 SGHTA, CDR2 FQGNSA. The CDR3 consists of 17 residues. The CDR3 protein is CASSPTISSGGSDEQFF. In nucleotides, the CDR3 is TGTGCCAGCAGCCCAACGATAAGTAGCGGAGGTAGCGATGAGCAGTTCTTC.

V usage is TRBV5-1 and J usage is TRBJ2-1; no reliable D call. Germline loops: CDR1 SGHRS, CDR2 YFSETQ. The CDR3 is 15 residues long. Trimming cost V 2 bases and J 0 bases, with 9 bases left between them. The CDR3 reads CASSLLISSYNEQFF. In DNA, the CDR3 is TGCGCCAGCAGCTTACTAATAAGCTCCTACAATGAGCAGTTCTTC. Together with reference TRBV5-1 and TRBJ2-1, the CDR3 gives the full variable domain: KAGVTQTPRYLIKTRGQQVTLSCSPISGHRSVSWYQQTPGQGLQFLFEYFSETQRNKGNFPGRFSGRQFSNSRSEMNVSTLELGDSALYLCASSLLISSYNEQFFGPGTRLTVL.

The V and J genes are TRBV2 and TRBJ1-2; D perhaps matches TRBD1 (5 bases). The CDR3 covers 15 residues. Germline CDR1 reads SNHLY; CDR2 reads FYNNEI. V dropped 2 bases and J dropped 4 bases, with 14 bases sitting between them. This CDR3 reads CASSEFQGAAYGYTF. CDR3 in DNA: TGTGCCAGCAGTGAATTCCAGGGTGCGGCCTATGGCTACACCTTC.

This clone has a single count. The chain carries TRBV28 and TRBJ1-6, with 8 positions matching TRBD1. The CDR3 sequence is 14 residues long. In germline, CDR1 is MDHEN, CDR2 SYDVKM. J lost 8 bases, V lost 8 bases, and 8 bases had no gene match. The CDR3 loop reads CASGQGAGYSPLHF. As DNA, the CDR3 is TGTGCCAGCGGGCAGGGGGCTGGATATTCACCCCTCCACTTT. Together with reference TRBV28 and TRBJ1-6, the CDR3 gives the full variable domain: DVKVTQSSRYLVKRTGEKVFLECVQDMDHENMFWYRQDPGLGLRLIYFSYDVKMKEKGDIPEGYSVSREKKERFSLILESASTNQTSMYLCASGQGAGYSPLHFGNGTRLTVT.

The V gene is TRBV6-5, the J gene TRBJ1-2; tentatively, D is TRBD1 (5 bases). The CDR3 spans 15 residues. Germline V gives CDR1 MNHEY, CDR2 SVGAGI. Trimming took off 0 bases at V and 3 bases at J, with 11 bases between the two ends. CDR3 sequence: CASSYSSGGDYGYTF. The CDR3 coding sequence is TGTGCCAGCAGTTACTCGTCCGGGGGGGACTATGGCTACACCTTC.

This chain joins TRBV12-5 and TRBJ2-1, with 7 nucleotides matching TRBD2. The CDR3 spans 15 residues. Germline V gene lookup returns CDR1 LGHNT and CDR2 FRNRAP. Trimming took 5 bases from V and 10 from J; bases not matched to a gene: 14. CDR3: CASGAPGGGSGEQFF. CDR3 bases: TGTGCTAGTGGTGCCCCGGGGGGTGGGTCTGGGGAGCAGTTCTTC.

The chain uses TRBV15 and TRBJ1-1; 7 nucleotides match TRBD1. Germline trimming cut 1 base from V and 5 bases from J; bases unmatched to any gene: 25. Germline V lookup: CDR1 LNHNV, CDR2 YYDKDF (reference sequence). The CDR3 is 21 amino acids. Here the CDR3 DNA reads TGTGCCACCAGCAGAGCGAGCATAAAACGAAGAGACAAGACAGGGAGGACTGAAGCTTTCTTT. Translated, it gives CATSRASIKRRDKTGRTEAFF.

The CDR3 sequence: CASSSSGRVSDTQYF. DNA of the CDR3: TGTGCCAGCTCATCTAGCGGGAGGGTCTCAGATACGCAGTATTTT. V gene TRBV28 combines with J gene TRBJ2-3; TRBD2 matches at 12 bases. J was trimmed by 4 bases and V by 8 bases; bases with no gene match: 7. The CDR3 consists of 15 residues. Germline V gene sequence: CDR1 MDHEN, CDR2 SYDVKM.

This clone was found once. The chain combines TRBV9 with TRBJ2-6; D is ambiguous. The V gene lost 2 bases and the J gene lost 2 bases, with 5 bases spanning the gap. Germline V gene data show CDR1 as SGDLS and CDR2 as YYNGEE. This CDR3 has 14 residues. CDR3 coding DNA: TGTGCCAGCAGCGTTACAGCTGGGGCCAACGTCCTGACTTTC. Its protein product is CASSVTAGANVLTF.